A single sample is the source of the 14 T cell receptor beta chains below, sequenced in a study of Tregs in tolerant kidney transplant recipients. Generated by immunoSEQ multiplex PCR, the TCRdb table keeps only in-frame clones and is missing some. The sample has about 15,000 clones; about 92% are singletons. Source material: CD8+ T cells from blood. The receptors come from a human donor in good health.

This chain joins TRBV5-1 and TRBJ1-4, with 8 positions matching TRBD1. This CDR3 spans 14 amino acids. J lost 8 bases, V lost 5 bases, and 8 bases had no gene match. The germline V gene has CDR1 SGHRS and CDR2 YFSETQ. CDR3 region: CASRLTGVREKLFF. The CDR3 DNA reads TGCGCCAGCAGGCTGACAGGGGTCAGGGAAAAACTGTTTTTT. The full variable domain, rest sourced from reference TRBV5-1 and TRBJ1-4, is KAGVTQTPRYLIKTRGQQVTLSCSPISGHRSVSWYQQTPGQGLQFLFEYFSETQRNKGNFPGRFSGRQFSNSRSEMNVSTLELGDSALYLCASRLTGVREKLFFGSGTQLSVL.

There are a few counts of this clone. V is TRBV6-5 and J is TRBJ2-2; TRBD2 agrees at 8 bases. The V segment lost 5 bases and the J segment 6 bases; nucleotides outside the gene matches: 8. The CDR3 extends over 15 amino acids. The V gene's germline CDR1 is MNHEY and CDR2 SVGAGI. The CDR3 protein is CASSLSGGPAGELFF. The CDR3 region has the DNA TGTGCCAGCAGTCTCTCGGGGGGGCCGGCCGGGGAGCTGTTTTTT.

The V call is TRBV7-9, the J call TRBJ2-1; D ambiguous. V was shortened by 6 bases and J by 0 bases, with 15 bases between the two germline ends. The CDR3 length is 16 residues. Germline values: CDR1 SEHNR, CDR2 FQNEAQ (reference sequence). The CDR3, as DNA: TGTGCCAGCAGTCTTCCCATAATGCTCTCCTACAATGAGCAGTTCTTC. Its translation is CASSLPIMLSYNEQFF.

The rearrangement uses TRBV5-1 and TRBJ2-5, with D tentatively TRBD2 (6 bases). This CDR3 has 14 amino acids. V shed 7 bases and J shed 2 bases, with 15 bases lying between them. Germline V gene sequence: CDR1 SGHRS, CDR2 YFSETQ. The CDR3 here is CASRPPGAQETQYF. The DNA of the CDR3 is TGCGCCAGCCGCCCGCCGGGAGCTCAAGAGACCCAGTACTTC.

The chain links TRBV19 to TRBJ2-5; 9 bases agree with TRBD2. The CDR3 loop spans 14 amino acids. Germline assignment: CDR1 LNHDA and CDR2 SQIVND (reference sequence). With V trimmed by 5 bases and J by 1 base, 2 bases remained unmatched. CDR3 in DNA: TGTGCCAGTAGTGGACTAGCGCTCCAAGAGACCCAGTACTTC. This translates into CASSGLALQETQYF.

The chain carries TRBV4-1 and TRBJ2-6; D gene uncertain. The CDR3 extends over 16 amino acids. V lost 1 base and J lost 2, with 9 bases in between. CDR1 and CDR2 (germline): MGHRA, YSYEKL. CDR3 nucleotide sequence: TGCGCCAGCAGCCAAGTGGTAGGAGCTGGGGCCAACGTCCTGACTTTC. Encoded protein: CASSQVVGAGANVLTF.

This chain joins TRBV18 and TRBJ1-1, with a possible D match to TRBD1 (5 bases). The CDR3 extends over 14 amino acids. In germline, CDR1 is KGHSH, CDR2 LQKENI. Trimming left V 2 bases short and J 3 bases short, with 10 bases between. The CDR3 nucleotides are TGTGCCAGCTCACCAGAGGGGTTCGACACTGAAGCTTTCTTT. Amino acids: CASSPEGFDTEAFF.

This chain links TRBV21-1 with TRBJ2-2; the D call of TRBD2 is as the table states it, not checked on the DNA. TRBV21-1 is deemed a pseudogene. The CDR3 length is 16 residues. CDR3: CASSQPSGRASGELFF. The CDR3 DNA is TGTGCCAGCAGCCAACCTAGCGGGAGGGCCTCCGGGGAGCTGTTTTTT.

V is TRBV30 and J is TRBJ2-1, with D maybe TRBD1 (6 bases). The CDR3 contains 15 residues. Germline lookup yields CDR1 GTSNPN and CDR2 SVGIG (reference sequence). Trimming removed 0 bases at V and 4 bases at J, with 13 bases between. This CDR3 is CAWSVLLGGYNEQFF. DNA for the CDR3: TGTGCCTGGAGTGTACTTCTAGGGGGATACAATGAGCAGTTCTTC.

DNA for the CDR3: TGTGCCAGCAGCTTAAGGCTAGCGGGAAGCTCCTACAATGAGCAGTTCTTC. This gives the protein CASSLRLAGSSYNEQFF. The gene calls are TRBV7-3 and TRBJ2-1, with TRBD2 matching 9 bases. The CDR3 length is 17 residues. The germline V gene has CDR1 SGHTA and CDR2 FQGTGA. V gave up 1 base and J gave up 0 bases; unmatched junction bases: 4.

This rearrangement joins TRBV30 to TRBJ2-3; D is undetermined. CDR3 length: 14 residues. Trimming pared 2 bases from V and 0 bases from J, leaving 9 bases between. Per germline, CDR1 GTSNPN and CDR2 SVGIG (reference sequence). The CDR3 DNA is TGTGCCTGGAGTCTGGGTGCTAGCACAGATACGCAGTATTTT. Amino acids: CAWSLGASTDTQYF.

The gene calls are TRBV27 and TRBJ2-1; 11 positions match TRBD2. From germline, CDR1 is MNHEY and CDR2 SMNVEV (reference sequence). The CDR3 totals 18 residues. V lost 2 bases to trimming and J lost 0 bases; unmatched junction nucleotides: 6. CDR3: CASSLPTSGGRSYNEQFF. CDR3 bases: TGTGCCAGCAGTTTACCAACTAGCGGGGGTCGCTCCTACAATGAGCAGTTCTTC.

The chain recombines TRBV9 with TRBJ2-1; D might be TRBD1 or TRBD2, each matching 5 bases. Trimming removed 5 bases from V and 10 bases from J, with 19 bases in between. CDR3 size: 14 residues. Germline-derived CDR1 and CDR2 are SGDLS and YYNGEE. The CDR3 DNA follows: TGTGCCAGCAGTACCAGCGGAACCTCAGGGGAGCAGTTCTTC. Its protein is CASSTSGTSGEQFF.

The rearrangement uses TRBV5-1 and TRBJ2-3; 8 bases map to TRBD2. The CDR3 is 15 residues long. Looked up from germline, CDR1 is SGHRS and CDR2 is YFSETQ. V trimming: 6 bases; J trimming: 0 bases; junction bases outside the gene matches: 6. In DNA form, the CDR3 reads TGCGCCAGCAAGCTTGAGCGGGGGAGCACAGATACGCAGTATTTT. Its protein is CASKLERGSTDTQYF.